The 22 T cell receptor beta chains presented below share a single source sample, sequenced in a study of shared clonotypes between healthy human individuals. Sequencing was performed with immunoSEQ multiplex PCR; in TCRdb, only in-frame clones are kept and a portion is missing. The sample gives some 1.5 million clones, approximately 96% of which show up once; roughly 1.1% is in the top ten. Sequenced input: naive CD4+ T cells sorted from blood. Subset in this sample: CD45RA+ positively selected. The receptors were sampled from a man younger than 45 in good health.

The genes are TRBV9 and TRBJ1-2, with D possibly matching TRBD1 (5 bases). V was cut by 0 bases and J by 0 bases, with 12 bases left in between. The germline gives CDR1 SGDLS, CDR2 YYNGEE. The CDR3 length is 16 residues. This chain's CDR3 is CASSVVGSGTNYGYTF. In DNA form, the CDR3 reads TGTGCCAGCAGCGTAGTAGGGTCAGGGACTAACTATGGCTACACCTTC.

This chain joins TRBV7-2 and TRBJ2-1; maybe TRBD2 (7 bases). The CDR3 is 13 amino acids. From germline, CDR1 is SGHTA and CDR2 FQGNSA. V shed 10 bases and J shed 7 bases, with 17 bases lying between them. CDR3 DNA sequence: TGTGCCACCTACCCGGGGGGCATAAATGAGCAGTTCTTC. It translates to CATYPGGINEQFF.

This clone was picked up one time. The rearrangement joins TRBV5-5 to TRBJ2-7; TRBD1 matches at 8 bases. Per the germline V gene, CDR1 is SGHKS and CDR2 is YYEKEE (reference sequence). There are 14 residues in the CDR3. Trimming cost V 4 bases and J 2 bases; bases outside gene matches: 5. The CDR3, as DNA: TGTGCCAGCAGCCCGGGACAGGTGACCTACGAGCAGTACTTC. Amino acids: CASSPGQVTYEQYF.

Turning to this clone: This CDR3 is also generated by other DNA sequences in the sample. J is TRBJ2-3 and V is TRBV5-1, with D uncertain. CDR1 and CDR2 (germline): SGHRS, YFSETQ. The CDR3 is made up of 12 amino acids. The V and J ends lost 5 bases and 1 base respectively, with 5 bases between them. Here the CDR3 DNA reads TGCGCCAGCAGTTCGGGCACAGATACGCAGTATTTT. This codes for CASSSGTDTQYF.

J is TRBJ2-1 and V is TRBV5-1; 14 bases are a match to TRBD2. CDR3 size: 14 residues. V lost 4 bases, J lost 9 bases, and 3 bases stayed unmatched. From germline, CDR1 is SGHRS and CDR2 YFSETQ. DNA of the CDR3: TGCGCCAGCAGCCGGACTAGCGGGAGGCTTGAGCAGTTCTTC. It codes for CASSRTSGRLEQFF.

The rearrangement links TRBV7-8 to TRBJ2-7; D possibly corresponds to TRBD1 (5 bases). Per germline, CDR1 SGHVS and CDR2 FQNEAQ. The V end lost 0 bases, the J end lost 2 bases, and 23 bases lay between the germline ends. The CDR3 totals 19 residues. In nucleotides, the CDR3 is TGTGCCAGCAGCTTAGCATCAGTCCCAGGGTCGGGTTGGACCTACGAGCAGTACTTC. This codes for CASSLASVPGSGWTYEQYF.

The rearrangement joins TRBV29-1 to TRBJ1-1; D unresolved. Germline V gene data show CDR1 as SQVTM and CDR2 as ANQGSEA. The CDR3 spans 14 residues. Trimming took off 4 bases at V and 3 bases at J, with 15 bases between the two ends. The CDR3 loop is CSVVYRARDTEAFF. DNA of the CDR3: TGCAGCGTTGTTTATAGGGCAAGGGACACTGAAGCTTTCTTT.

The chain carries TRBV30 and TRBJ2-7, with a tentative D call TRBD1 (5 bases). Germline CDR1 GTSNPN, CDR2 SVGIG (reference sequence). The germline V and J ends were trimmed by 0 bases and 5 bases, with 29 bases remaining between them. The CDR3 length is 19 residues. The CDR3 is CAWSVLFLGKQGPGNEQYF. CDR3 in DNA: TGTGCCTGGAGTGTACTATTTCTCGGAAAGCAGGGCCCAGGGAACGAGCAGTACTTC.

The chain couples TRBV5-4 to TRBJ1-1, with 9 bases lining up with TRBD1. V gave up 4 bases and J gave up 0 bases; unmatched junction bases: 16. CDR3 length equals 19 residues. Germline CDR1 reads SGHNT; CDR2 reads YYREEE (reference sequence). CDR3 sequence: CASSLRPPGTGTLNTEAFF. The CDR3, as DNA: TGTGCCAGCAGCCTCCGACCTCCGGGGACAGGGACCTTGAACACTGAAGCTTTCTTT.

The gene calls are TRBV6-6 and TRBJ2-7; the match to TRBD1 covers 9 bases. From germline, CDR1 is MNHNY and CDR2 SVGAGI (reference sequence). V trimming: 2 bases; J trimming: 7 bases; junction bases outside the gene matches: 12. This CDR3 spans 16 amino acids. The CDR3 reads CASSYGWDRAGGEQYF. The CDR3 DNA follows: TGTGCCAGCAGTTACGGTTGGGACAGGGCTGGTGGAGAGCAGTACTTC.

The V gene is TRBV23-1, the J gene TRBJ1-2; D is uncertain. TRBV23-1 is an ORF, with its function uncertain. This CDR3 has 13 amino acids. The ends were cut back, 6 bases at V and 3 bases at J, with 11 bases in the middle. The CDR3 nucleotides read TGCGCCAGCAGAGTTGGGATACACTATGGCTACACCTTC. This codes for CASRVGIHYGYTF.

The CDR3 sequence: CASSQDQRGGELFF. The CDR3 DNA follows: TGCGCCAGCAGCCAAGACCAGCGGGGCGGGGAGCTGTTTTTT. The chain employs TRBV5-1 and TRBJ2-2; 7 nucleotides align to TRBD2. Germline V gene sequence: CDR1 SGHRS, CDR2 YFSETQ. CDR3 length equals 14 residues. Losses at the gene ends were 4 bases for V and 7 bases for J; bases not matched to a gene: 7. Complete variable domain (other parts from reference TRBV5-1 and TRBJ2-2): KAGVTQTPRYLIKTRGQQVTLSCSPISGHRSVSWYQQTPGQGLQFLFEYFSETQRNKGNFPGRFSGRQFSNSRSEMNVSTLELGDSALYLCASSQDQRGGELFFGEGSRLTVL.

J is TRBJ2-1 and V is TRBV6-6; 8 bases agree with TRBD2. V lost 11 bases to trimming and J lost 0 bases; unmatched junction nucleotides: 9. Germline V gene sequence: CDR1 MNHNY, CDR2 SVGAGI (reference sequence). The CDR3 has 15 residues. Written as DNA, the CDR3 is TGTGCCGCCGCCCGGGGACTAGTCTCCTACAATGAGCAGTTCTTC. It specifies CAAARGLVSYNEQFF.

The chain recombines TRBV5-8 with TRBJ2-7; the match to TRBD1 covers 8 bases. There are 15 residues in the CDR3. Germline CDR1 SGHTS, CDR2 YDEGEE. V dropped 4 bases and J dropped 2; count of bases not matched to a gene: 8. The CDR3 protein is CASSTRDRTPYEQYF. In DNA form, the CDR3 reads TGTGCCAGCAGCACCCGGGACAGGACACCCTACGAGCAGTACTTC. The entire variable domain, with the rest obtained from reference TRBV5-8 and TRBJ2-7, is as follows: EAGVTQSPTHLIKTRGQQATLRCSPISGHTSVYWYQQALGLGLQFLLWYDEGEERNRGNFPPRFSGRQFPNYSSELNVNALELEDSALYLCASSTRDRTPYEQYFGPGTRLTVT.

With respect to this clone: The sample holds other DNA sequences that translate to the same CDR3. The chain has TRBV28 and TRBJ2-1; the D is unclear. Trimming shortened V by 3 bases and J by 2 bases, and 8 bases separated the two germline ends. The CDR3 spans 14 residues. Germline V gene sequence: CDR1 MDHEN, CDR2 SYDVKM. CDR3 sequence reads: CASSFSPAYNEQFF. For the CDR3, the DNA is TGTGCCAGCAGTTTCTCCCCAGCCTACAATGAGCAGTTCTTC.

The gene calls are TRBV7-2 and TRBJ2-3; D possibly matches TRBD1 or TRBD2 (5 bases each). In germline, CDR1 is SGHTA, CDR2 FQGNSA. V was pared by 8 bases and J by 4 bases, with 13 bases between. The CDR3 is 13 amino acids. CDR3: CASATVGADTQYF. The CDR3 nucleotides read TGTGCCAGCGCAACGGTGGGGGCAGATACGCAGTATTTT.

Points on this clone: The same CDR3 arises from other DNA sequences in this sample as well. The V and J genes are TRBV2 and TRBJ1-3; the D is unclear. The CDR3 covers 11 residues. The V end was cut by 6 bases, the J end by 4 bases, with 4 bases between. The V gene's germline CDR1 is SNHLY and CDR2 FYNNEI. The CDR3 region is CASSRGNTIYF. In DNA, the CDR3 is TGTGCCAGCAGCCGGGGAAACACCATATATTTT.

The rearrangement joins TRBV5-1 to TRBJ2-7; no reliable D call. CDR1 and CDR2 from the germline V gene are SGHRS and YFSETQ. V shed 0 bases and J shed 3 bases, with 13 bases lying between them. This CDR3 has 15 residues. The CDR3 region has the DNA TGCGCCAGCAGCTTGGCCCTGGGTGCAGGCTACGAGCAGTACTTC. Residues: CASSLALGAGYEQYF.

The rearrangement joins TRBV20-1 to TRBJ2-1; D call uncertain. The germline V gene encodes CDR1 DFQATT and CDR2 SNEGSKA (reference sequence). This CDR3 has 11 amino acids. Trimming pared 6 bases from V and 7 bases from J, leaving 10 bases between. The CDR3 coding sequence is TGCAGTGCGCCGGGTTGGAATGAGCAGTTCTTC. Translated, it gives CSAPGWNEQFF.

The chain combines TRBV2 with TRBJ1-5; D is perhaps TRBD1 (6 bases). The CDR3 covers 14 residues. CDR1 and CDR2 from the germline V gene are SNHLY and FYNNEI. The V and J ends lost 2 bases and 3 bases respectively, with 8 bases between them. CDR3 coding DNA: TGTGCCAGCAGTGAATGGACAGTCAATCAGCCCCAGCATTTT. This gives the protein CASSEWTVNQPQHF.

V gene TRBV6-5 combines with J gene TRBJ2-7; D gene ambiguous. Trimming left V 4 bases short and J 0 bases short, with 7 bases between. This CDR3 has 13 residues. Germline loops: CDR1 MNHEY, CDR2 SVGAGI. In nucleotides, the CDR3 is TGTGCCAGCAGTTTGGGTAACTCCTACGAGCAGTACTTC. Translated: CASSLGNSYEQYF.

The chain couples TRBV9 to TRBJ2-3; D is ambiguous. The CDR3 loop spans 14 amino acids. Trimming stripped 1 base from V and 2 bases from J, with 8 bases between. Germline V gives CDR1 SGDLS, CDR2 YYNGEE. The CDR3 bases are TGTGCCAGCAGCGTACAAGGAGACACAGATACGCAGTATTTT. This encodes CASSVQGDTDTQYF.